The T cell receptor beta chain under discussion was sequenced for a study of early T cells in non-severe SARS-CoV-2 infection. At least ten counts were recorded for this clonotype. Each CDR3 protein is one row after TCRdb ran MiXCR on the 5' RACE reads. The repertoire consists of about 80,000 distinct CDR3 sequences, with 10% to 15% occurring once and the leading ten covering 0.95% to 1.3%. The sequenced sample was whole blood. The sequence derives from an adult who was a healthcare worker with PCR-confirmed SARS-CoV-2 infection or an uninfected control (not recorded which).

The CDR3 bases are TGCAGCCTACGACTAGCGGCGGGATCAGATACGCAGTATTTT. It encodes CSLRLAAGSDTQYF. This chain joins TRBV29-1 and TRBJ2-3, with 9 bases that match TRBD2. The ends lost 8 bases at V and 4 bases at J; junction bases unmatched: 10. Germline values: CDR1 SQVTM, CDR2 ANQGSEA. The CDR3 totals 14 residues.